This TCR beta chain was profiled in a study of blood T cell repertoires in COVID-19. Produced via immunoSEQ multiplex PCR; TCRdb's table is partial and in-frame only. This table has fewer than 250,000 clones, 84% appearing once. The V and J ends lost 3 bases and 2 bases respectively, with 11 bases between them. The CDR3 totals 16 residues. Germline-derived CDR1 and CDR2 are MDHEN and SYDVKM. This clone was observed once. V and J are TRBV28 and TRBJ2-6; D uncertain. Source material: peripheral blood. This clonotype was sampled from a woman aged 45-65 years with active or convalescent COVID-19. CDR3 in DNA: TGTGCCAGCAGTTTTTCGCCGGTTGCTGGGGCCAACGTCCTGACTTTC. Its protein is CASSFSPVAGANVLTF.